This T cell receptor beta chain came from a study of T cells after yellow fever vaccination. General study points: Post-booster samples contained most primary-vaccination clones (roughly 96% CD4, about 90% CD8). Contaminants from the bulk population, in the form of abundant clonotypes, could be found in FACS-sorted repertoires.

This clonotype was counted at least ten times. Its antigen is not known. Template switching with 5'RACE generated the TCR cDNA and added a universal primer site and UMIs. TCRdb itself ran the 5' RACE reads through MiXCR, one entry per CDR3 protein. The data show some 110,000 distinct CDR3 sequences, 5.5% to 8% seen once. After removal of 6 bases from V and 0 bases from J, the junction contained 11 bases not matched to a gene. The CDR3 is 16 amino acids. Germline CDR1 is DFQATT and CDR2 is SNEGSKA (reference sequence). The genes are TRBV20-1 and TRBJ1-3, with 7 bases identical to TRBD1. Here the sequenced sample was CD4+ T cells sorted from PBMCs, taken roughly 46 days after the first yellow fever vaccination. The receptor was derived from a man aged 18 to 30 who received the YFV17D yellow fever vaccine. CDR3 loop: CSAWGQSLSSGNTIYF. CDR3 DNA: TGCAGTGCCTGGGGACAGAGCCTGAGCTCTGGAAACACCATATATTTT.